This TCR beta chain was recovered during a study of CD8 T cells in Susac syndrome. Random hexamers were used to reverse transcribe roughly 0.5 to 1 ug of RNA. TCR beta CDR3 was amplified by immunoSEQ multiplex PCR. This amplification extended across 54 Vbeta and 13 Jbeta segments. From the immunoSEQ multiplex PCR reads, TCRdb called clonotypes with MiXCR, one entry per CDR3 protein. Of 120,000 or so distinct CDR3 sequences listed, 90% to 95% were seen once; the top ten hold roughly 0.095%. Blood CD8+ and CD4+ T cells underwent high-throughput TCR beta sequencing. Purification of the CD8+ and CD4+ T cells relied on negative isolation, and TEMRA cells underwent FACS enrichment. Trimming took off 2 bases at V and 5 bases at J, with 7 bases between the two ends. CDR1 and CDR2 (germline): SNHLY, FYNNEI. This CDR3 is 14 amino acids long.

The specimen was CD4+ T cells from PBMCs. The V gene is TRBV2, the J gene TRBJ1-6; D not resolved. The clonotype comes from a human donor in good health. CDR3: CASSERRNNSPLHF. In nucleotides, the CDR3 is TGTGCCAGCAGTGAACGTAGGAATAATTCACCCCTCCACTTT.